This TCR beta chain was profiled in a study of blood T cell repertoires in COVID-19. Study-level background: The United States, Italy and Spain provided the acute and convalescent COVID-19 samples. PBMCs, B-cell-depleted T cells, or T cells provided the cDNA or gDNA that made up the material.

CDR1 is SGDLS and CDR2 is YYNGEE in the germline V gene. CDR3 size: 14 residues. V was trimmed by 2 bases and J by 0 bases, leaving 8 bases between them. The data were produced by immunoSEQ multiplex PCR, yet TCRdb's version contains in-frame clones alone and is incomplete. The table includes approximately 280,000 clones, approximately 84% detected once. Sequences were obtained from peripheral blood. The receptor was isolated from a woman aged 25 to 45 who had recovered from COVID-19. V usage is TRBV9 and J usage is TRBJ1-1; no clear D gene. This chain's CDR3 is CASSVLSLNTEAFF. In DNA, the CDR3 is TGTGCCAGCAGCGTTCTGAGCTTGAACACTGAAGCTTTCTTT.